This T cell receptor beta chain was obtained from a study of response to subunit inactivated influenza vaccine. Findings of the study overall: Seasonal influenza vaccination, on each occasion, was suggested by the authors to recruit few new T cells.

MiXCR, run by TCRdb on the RT-PCR reads, gives a single entry per CDR3 protein. The sample lists almost 600,000 distinct CDR3 sequences; around 15% were seen once. This clonotype was observed a few times. Its antigen is unknown. Germline CDR1 and CDR2: SGHRS and YFSETQ. The CDR3 length is 15 residues. V shed 1 base, J shed 2 bases, and the junction held 6 bases outside the gene matches. This receptor was obtained from a man over 45 who received an inactivated influenza vaccine. This sample comprised PBMCs from blood, obtained 11 to 12 days after vaccination. The gene calls are TRBV5-1 and TRBJ2-7; 7 positions match TRBD2. The chain's CDR3 is CASSLQAGAPYEQYF. The CDR3 coding sequence is TGCGCCAGCAGCTTGCAGGCGGGAGCGCCCTACGAGCAGTACTTC.